A single sample is the source of the 17 T cell receptor beta chains below, sequenced in a study of T cells in Graves' hyperthyroidism and ophthalmopathy. RNA transcripts served as the template for amplifying TCR beta CDR3 regions. A set of HTBI primers served as the primers for a first-round RT-PCR of the TCR CDR3. One entry per CDR3 protein results from TCRdb running MiXCR on the multiplex PCR reads. In the table there are about 620,000 distinct CDR3 sequences, around 15% of which are singletons. Sequenced input: blood. These TCRs come from a woman aged 25 to 39 with Graves' hyperthyroidism.

The gene calls are TRBV7-8 and TRBJ2-1; 7 bases are shared with TRBD1. The germline CDR1 and CDR2 sequences are SGHVS and FQNEAQ. The CDR3 covers 16 residues. Unmatched junction bases numbered 23, after V lost 9 bases and J lost 12 bases. DNA for the CDR3: TGTGCCAGTACCGGGCTATGGGGACAGAGGTTGTTGGGGCAGTTCTTC. It encodes CASTGLWGQRLLGQFF.

The chain joins TRBV9 to TRBJ2-2; TRBD2 aligns across 12 bases. CDR1 is SGDLS and CDR2 is YYNGEE in the germline V gene. The J segment lost 3 bases and the V segment lost 4 bases, leaving 7 bases of the junction unmatched. There are 17 residues in the CDR3. CDR3 nucleotides: TGTGCCAGCAGCTCCAGTCTAGCGGGAGGGGACACCGGGGAGCTGTTTTTT. Amino acids: CASSSSLAGGDTGELFF.

This clonotype was counted between two and nine times. The chain has TRBV20-1 and TRBJ1-2; 8 bases line up with TRBD1. The V and J ends lost 0 bases and 1 base, in that order; junction bases with no gene match: 10. Looked up from germline, CDR1 is DFQATT and CDR2 is SNEGSKA (reference sequence). The CDR3 covers 17 residues. CDR3 amino acids: CSARDTLRQGNNYGYTF. The CDR3 DNA reads TGCAGTGCTAGAGATACCCTTCGACAGGGGAATAACTATGGCTACACCTTC.

This clonotype was seen many times. One end of the junction varies from germline; a read error may be responsible. The V call is TRBV24-1, the J call TRBJ2-1; 8 positions match TRBD2. CDR1 is KGHDR, CDR2 SFDVKD, per germline. The length of the CDR3 is 16 residues. DNA of the CDR3: TGTGCCACCAGTGATATACGGACTAGCTCCTCCAATGAGCAGTTCTTC. Protein sequence: CATSDIRTSSSNEQFF.

This clonotype has at least ten counts. This rearrangement joins TRBV15 to TRBJ2-1, with D unresolved. The CDR3 contains 15 residues. Per the germline V gene, CDR1 is LNHNV and CDR2 is YYDKDF (reference sequence). V was cut by 5 bases and J by 2 bases, with 13 bases left in between. In DNA form, the CDR3 reads TGTGCCACCAGCCATGATAGGAATACCTACAATGAGCAGTTCTTC. Residues: CATSHDRNTYNEQFF.

This clonotype came up many times. V is TRBV5-1 and J is TRBJ2-5; TRBD2 might be the D (5 bases). The germline V and J ends were trimmed by 0 bases and 7 bases, with 10 bases remaining between them. CDR3 length: 13 amino acids. Germline V CDR1 and CDR2: SGHRS, YFSETQ. CDR3 protein: CASSLDSSGTQYF. The CDR3, as DNA: TGCGCCAGCAGCTTGGACTCCAGCGGGACCCAGTACTTC.

Remarks on this clonotype: This may come from a read error, since a much larger clone is one base off. V usage is TRBV7-2 and J usage is TRBJ2-2; either TRBD1 or TRBD2 may fit D (5 bases each). This CDR3 has 15 residues. Trimming cost V 2 bases and J 4 bases, with 11 bases left between them. Looked up from germline, CDR1 is SGHTA and CDR2 is FQGNSA. The CDR3 sequence is CASSLKAGATGELFF. The CDR3 DNA follows: TGTGCCAGCAGCTTAAAGGCCGGGGCCACCGGGGAGCTGTTTTTT.

This clonotype has ten or more counts. The chain recombines TRBV6-1 with TRBJ2-7; 9 bases agree with TRBD2. Germline-derived CDR1 and CDR2 are MNHNS and SASEGT. Unmatched junction bases numbered 4, after V lost 7 bases and J lost 0 bases. This CDR3 is 14 amino acids long. In nucleotides, the CDR3 is TGTGCCAGCAAAATTAGCGGGAGCTCCTACGAGCAGTACTTC. Its protein product is CASKISGSSYEQYF.

As concerns this clonotype: A much more abundant neighbour one base away suggests this may be a read error. V gene TRBV11-3 combines with J gene TRBJ2-5; D is uncertain. The CDR3 loop spans 15 amino acids. Trimming left V 5 bases short and J 4 bases short, with 17 bases between. The V gene's germline CDR1 is SGHNT and CDR2 YENEEA. CDR3 amino acids: CASSLLADPGETQYF. The DNA for the CDR3 is TGTGCCAGCAGCCTCCTGGCGGACCCTGGAGAGACCCAGTACTTC.

The J gene is TRBJ2-7, the V gene TRBV7-2; the match to TRBD2 covers 10 bases. The trim removed 5 bases at V and 0 bases at J, leaving 7 bases unmatched. Per germline, CDR1 SGHTA and CDR2 FQGNSA. The CDR3 sequence is 16 residues long. DNA for the CDR3: TGTGCCAGCAGCCCTGGACTAGCGGCCAGCTCCTACGAGCAGTACTTC. Translation gives CASSPGLAASSYEQYF. Complete variable domain (other parts from reference TRBV7-2 and TRBJ2-7): GAGVSQSPSNKVTEKGKDVELRCDPISGHTALYWYRQSLGQGLEFLIYFQGNSAPDKSGLPSDRFSAERTGGSVSTLTIQRTQQEDSAVYLCASSPGLAASSYEQYFGPGTRLTVT.

The V call is TRBV29-1, the J call TRBJ2-7; D remains unclear. Germline values: CDR1 SQVTM, CDR2 ANQGSEA. This CDR3 has 12 amino acids. V gave up 4 bases and J gave up 2 bases, with 9 bases separating them. Here the CDR3 reads CSVGRSPYEQYF. The CDR3 DNA reads as TGCAGCGTTGGTCGGAGTCCCTACGAGCAGTACTTC.

This chain links TRBV4-1 with TRBJ1-2; 11 positions match TRBD1. CDR1 and CDR2 (germline): MGHRA, YSYEKL. This CDR3 contains 20 residues. Trimming at V came to 0 bases and at J to 7 bases, leaving 19 bases not matched to a gene. The CDR3 spells CASSQEVPRGTGGDLSGYTF. CDR3 bases: TGCGCCAGCAGCCAAGAGGTGCCCCGCGGGACAGGGGGAGATTTGAGTGGCTACACCTTC.

The genes are TRBV7-8 and TRBJ2-1, with 7 bases fitting TRBD2. V dropped 5 bases and J dropped 7; count of bases not matched to a gene: 8. This CDR3 spans 14 amino acids. The germline V gene encodes CDR1 SGHVS and CDR2 FQNEAQ. The CDR3 reads CASSPPGRFNEQFF. CDR3 DNA sequence: TGTGCCAGCAGCCCTCCCGGGAGGTTTAATGAGCAGTTCTTC.

This clonotype has a count of ten or more. The gene calls are TRBV7-3 and TRBJ1-6; 7 bases are shared with TRBD1. The CDR3 has 13 residues. Unmatched junction bases numbered 3, after V lost 5 bases and J lost 8 bases. Germline CDR1 SGHTA, CDR2 FQGTGA. The DNA of the CDR3 is TGTGCCAGCAGCCGGGACAGATATTCACCCCTCCACTTT. Amino acid sequence: CASSRDRYSPLHF.

The rearrangement joins TRBV18 to TRBJ2-1, with 14 bases that match TRBD2. The CDR3 contains 19 residues. CDR1 and CDR2 (germline): KGHSH, LQKENI. After removal of 4 bases from V and 1 base from J, the junction contained 9 bases not matched to a gene. The CDR3, as DNA: TGTGCCAGCTCACGTCCAGGGACTAGCGGGAGTGGGTCCTACAATGAGCAGTTCTTC. Translating gives CASSRPGTSGSGSYNEQFF. Full variable domain (remainder filled in from reference TRBV18 and TRBJ2-1): NAGVMQNPRHLVRRRGQEARLRCSPMKGHSHVYWYRQLPEEGLKFMVYLQKENIIDESGMPKERFSAEFPKEGPSILRIQQVVRGDSAAYFCASSRPGTSGSGSYNEQFFGPGTRLTVL.

This clonotype has ten or more counts. The chain links TRBV20-1 to TRBJ2-7, with 12 bases fitting TRBD2. Trimming at V came to 6 bases and at J to 6 bases, leaving 9 bases not matched to a gene. The CDR3 totals 14 residues. Germline lookup yields CDR1 DFQATT and CDR2 SNEGSKA (reference sequence). The CDR3 nucleotides read TGCAGTGCGGACCCGGGACTAGCGGGTGGCGAGCAGTACTTC. Amino acids: CSADPGLAGGEQYF.

This chain links TRBV9 with TRBJ1-2; D is perhaps TRBD1 (5 bases). This CDR3 has 17 amino acids. V lost 3 bases, J lost 0 bases, and 18 bases lay in between. Germline V gives CDR1 SGDLS, CDR2 YYNGEE. The CDR3 DNA reads as TGTGCCAGCAGCGGAGTTTCTGGAGGCAGGGCTAACTATGGCTACACCTTC. Protein: CASSGVSGGRANYGYTF.